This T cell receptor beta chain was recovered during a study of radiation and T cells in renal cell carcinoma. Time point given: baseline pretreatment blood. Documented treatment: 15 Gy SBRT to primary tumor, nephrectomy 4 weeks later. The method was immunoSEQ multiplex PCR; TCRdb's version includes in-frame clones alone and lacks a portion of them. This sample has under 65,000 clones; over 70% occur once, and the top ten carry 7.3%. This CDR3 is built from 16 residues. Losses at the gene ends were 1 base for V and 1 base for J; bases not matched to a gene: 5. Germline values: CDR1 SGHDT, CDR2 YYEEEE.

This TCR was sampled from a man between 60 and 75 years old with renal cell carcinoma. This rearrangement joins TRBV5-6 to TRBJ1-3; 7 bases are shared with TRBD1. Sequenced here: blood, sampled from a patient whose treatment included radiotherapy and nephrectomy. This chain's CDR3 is CASSLFQGVSGNTIYF. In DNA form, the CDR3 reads TGTGCCAGCAGCTTGTTTCAGGGGGTATCTGGAAACACCATATATTTT.